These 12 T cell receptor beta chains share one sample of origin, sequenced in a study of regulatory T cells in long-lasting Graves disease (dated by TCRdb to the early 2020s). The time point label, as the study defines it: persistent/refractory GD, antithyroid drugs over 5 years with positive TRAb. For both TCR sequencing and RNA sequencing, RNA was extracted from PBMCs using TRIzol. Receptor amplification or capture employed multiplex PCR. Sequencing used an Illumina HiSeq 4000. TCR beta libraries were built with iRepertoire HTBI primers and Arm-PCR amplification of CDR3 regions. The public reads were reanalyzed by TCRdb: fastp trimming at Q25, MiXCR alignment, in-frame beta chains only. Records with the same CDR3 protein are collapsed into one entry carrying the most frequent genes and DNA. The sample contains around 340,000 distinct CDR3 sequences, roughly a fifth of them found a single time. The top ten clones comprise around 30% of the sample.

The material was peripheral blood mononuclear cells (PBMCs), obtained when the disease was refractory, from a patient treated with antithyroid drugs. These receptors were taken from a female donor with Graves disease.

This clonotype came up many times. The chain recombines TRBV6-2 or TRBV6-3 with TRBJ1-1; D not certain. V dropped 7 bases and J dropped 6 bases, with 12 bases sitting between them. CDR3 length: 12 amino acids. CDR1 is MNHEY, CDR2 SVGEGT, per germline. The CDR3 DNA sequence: TGTGCCAGCAAAGCCACGACCGCTGAAGCTTTCTTT. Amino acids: CASKATTAEAFF.

CDR3 loop: CAWKPGQGYYEQYF. The DNA for the CDR3 is TGTGCCTGGAAACCGGGACAGGGGTACTACGAGCAGTACTTC. J is TRBJ2-7 and V is TRBV30; 10 bases align to TRBD1. Trimming removed 4 bases from V and 3 bases from J; junction bases left unmatched: 6. Germline V CDR1 and CDR2: GTSNPN, SVGIG (reference sequence). The CDR3 sequence is 14 residues long.

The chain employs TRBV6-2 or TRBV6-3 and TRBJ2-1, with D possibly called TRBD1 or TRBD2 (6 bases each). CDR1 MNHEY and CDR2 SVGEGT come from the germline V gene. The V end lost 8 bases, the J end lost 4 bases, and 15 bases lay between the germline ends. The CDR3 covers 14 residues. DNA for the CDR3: TGTGCCAGCCAGGAGGGGGGCGCGTACAATGAGCAGTTCTTC. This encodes CASQEGGAYNEQFF.

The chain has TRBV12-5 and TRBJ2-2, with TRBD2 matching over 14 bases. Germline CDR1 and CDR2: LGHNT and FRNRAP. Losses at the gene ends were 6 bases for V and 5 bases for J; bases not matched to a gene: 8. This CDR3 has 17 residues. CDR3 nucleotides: TGTGCTAGTGGCCCCGGGACTAGCGGGAGTAGGACCGGGGAGCTGTTTTTT. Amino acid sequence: CASGPGTSGSRTGELFF.

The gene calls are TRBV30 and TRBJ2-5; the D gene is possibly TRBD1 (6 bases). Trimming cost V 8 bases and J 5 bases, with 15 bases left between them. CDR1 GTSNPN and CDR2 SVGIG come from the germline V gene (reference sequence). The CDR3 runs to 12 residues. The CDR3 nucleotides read TGTGCCAGGGCCACAGGGTTGGAGACCCAGTACTTC. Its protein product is CARATGLETQYF. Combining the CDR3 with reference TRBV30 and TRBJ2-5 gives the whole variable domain SQTIHQWPATLVQPVGSPLSLECTVEGTSNPNLYWYRQAAGRGLQLLFYSVGIGQISSEVPQNLSASRPQDRQFILSSKKLLLSDSGFYLCARATGLETQYFGPGTRLLVL.

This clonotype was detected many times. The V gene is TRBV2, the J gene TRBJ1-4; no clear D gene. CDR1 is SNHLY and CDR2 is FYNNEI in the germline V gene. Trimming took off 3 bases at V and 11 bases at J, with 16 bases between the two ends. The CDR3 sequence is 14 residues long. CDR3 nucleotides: TGTGCCAGCAGTGACCCGACGGTCACGGAGAAACTGTTTTTT. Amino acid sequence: CASSDPTVTEKLFF.

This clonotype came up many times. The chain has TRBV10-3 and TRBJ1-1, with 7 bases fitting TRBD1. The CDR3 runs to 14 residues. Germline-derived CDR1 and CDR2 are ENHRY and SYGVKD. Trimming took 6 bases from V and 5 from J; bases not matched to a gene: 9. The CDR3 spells CAISFQGVQTEAFF. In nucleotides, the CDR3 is TGTGCCATCAGCTTCCAGGGGGTACAGACTGAAGCTTTCTTT.

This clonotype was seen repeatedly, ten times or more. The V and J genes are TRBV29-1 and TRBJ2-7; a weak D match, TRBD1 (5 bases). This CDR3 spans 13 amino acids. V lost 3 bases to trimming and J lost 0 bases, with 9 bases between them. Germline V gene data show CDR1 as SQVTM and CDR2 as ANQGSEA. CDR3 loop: CSVEPDNSYEQYF. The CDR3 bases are TGCAGCGTTGAGCCGGACAACTCCTACGAGCAGTACTTC.

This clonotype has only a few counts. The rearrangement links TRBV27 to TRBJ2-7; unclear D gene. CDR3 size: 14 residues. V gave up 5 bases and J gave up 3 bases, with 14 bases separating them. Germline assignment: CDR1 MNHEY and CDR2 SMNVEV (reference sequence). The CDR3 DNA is TGTGCCAGCAGTAACCCCGGGCAGCACTACGAGCAGTACTTC. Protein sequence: CASSNPGQHYEQYF.

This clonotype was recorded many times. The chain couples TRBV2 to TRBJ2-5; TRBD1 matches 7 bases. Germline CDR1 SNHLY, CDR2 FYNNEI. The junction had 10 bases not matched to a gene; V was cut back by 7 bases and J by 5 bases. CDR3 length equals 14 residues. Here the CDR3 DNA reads TGTGCCAGCACGAGGGGGCTACCTGGTGAGACCCAGTACTTC. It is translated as CASTRGLPGETQYF.

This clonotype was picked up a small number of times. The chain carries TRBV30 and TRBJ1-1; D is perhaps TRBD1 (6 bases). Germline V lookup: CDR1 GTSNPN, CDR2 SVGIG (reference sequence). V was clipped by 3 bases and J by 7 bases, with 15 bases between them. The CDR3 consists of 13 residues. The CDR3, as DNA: TGTGCCTGGAGCGGCTTAGGGGGGGGTGAAGCTTTCTTT. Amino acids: CAWSGLGGGEAFF. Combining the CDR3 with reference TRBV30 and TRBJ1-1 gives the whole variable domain SQTIHQWPATLVQPVGSPLSLECTVEGTSNPNLYWYRQAAGRGLQLLFYSVGIGQISSEVPQNLSASRPQDRQFILSSKKLLLSDSGFYLCAWSGLGGGEAFFGQGTRLTVV.

CDR3 nucleotides: TGCAGTGCTTACCGGGGGGATTCTGGAAACACCATATATTTT. It codes for CSAYRGDSGNTIYF. The chain has TRBV20-1 and TRBJ1-3; maybe TRBD1 (5 bases). Looked up from germline, CDR1 is DFQATT and CDR2 is SNEGSKA (reference sequence). Trimming stripped 5 bases from V and 1 base from J, with 12 bases between. The CDR3 length is 14 residues.